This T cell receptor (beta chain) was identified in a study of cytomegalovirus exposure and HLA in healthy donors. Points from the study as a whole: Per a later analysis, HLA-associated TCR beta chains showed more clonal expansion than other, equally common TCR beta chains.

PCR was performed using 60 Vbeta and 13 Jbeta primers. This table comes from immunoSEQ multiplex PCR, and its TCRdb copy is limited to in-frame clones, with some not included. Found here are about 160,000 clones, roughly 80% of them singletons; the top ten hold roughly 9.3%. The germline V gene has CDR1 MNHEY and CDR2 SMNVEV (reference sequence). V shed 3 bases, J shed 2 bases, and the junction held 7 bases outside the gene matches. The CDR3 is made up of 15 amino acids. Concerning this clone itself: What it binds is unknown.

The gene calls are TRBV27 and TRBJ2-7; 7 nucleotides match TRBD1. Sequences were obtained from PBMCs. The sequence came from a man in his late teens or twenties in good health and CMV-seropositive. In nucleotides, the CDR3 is TGTGCCAGCAGTTTGGCAGGGGGACCTCCCTACGAGCAGTACTTC. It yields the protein CASSLAGGPPYEQYF.